This TCR beta chain was captured by sequencing in a study of response to subunit inactivated influenza vaccine. Study-level results: The authors suggested that every seasonal influenza vaccination recruits few new T cells.

Comments on this clonotype: Its target is not known.

The V end was cut by 8 bases, the J end by 11 bases, with 7 bases between. The CDR3 is 8 amino acids. MiXCR was run by TCRdb on the RT-PCR reads, yielding one entry per CDR3 protein. The sample records around 850,000 distinct CDR3 sequences, 18% being singletons. Sequencing used PBMCs from blood, obtained approximately 5 days after vaccination. The TCR comes from a man aged 50-59 years who received an inactivated influenza vaccine. The chain joins TRBV12-3 or TRBV12-4 to TRBJ2-7; D is ambiguous. The CDR3, as DNA: TGTGCCAGCCCAACAGAGTACTTC. Translating gives CASPTEYF.